This TCR beta chain was sequenced for a study of blood T cell repertoires in COVID-19. Study summary: Collection of acute and convalescent COVID-19 samples took place in the United States, Italy and Spain.

Some clones are missing from TCRdb's copy, which holds only in-frame ones; the method was immunoSEQ multiplex PCR. The data hold roughly 260,000 clones, with approximately 90% observed a single time. From germline, CDR1 is SGHTA and CDR2 FQGTGA. V was pared by 5 bases and J by 4 bases, with 9 bases of the junction left unmatched. The CDR3 is made up of 15 amino acids. V and J are TRBV7-3 and TRBJ2-5; 8 bases map to TRBD2. This clonotype was obtained from a woman aged 40 to 50 with acute or convalescent COVID-19. Material: peripheral blood. CDR3: CASSKAGGRGETQYF. DNA for the CDR3: TGTGCCAGCAGCAAGGCGGGGGGCCGGGGAGAGACCCAGTACTTC.